In its sample, the clone carrying this T cell receptor (beta chain) was seen a few times. The antigen is unknown. The data were obtained in a study of T-cell reconstitution after alpha-beta-depleted transplantation in children. Study results and limitations: TCRbeta diversity was high at day 60 in some patients (a result of surviving recipient T cells and thymic progenitors). Where alpha-beta T cells came from about two months after transplant was reportedly several hundred expanded graft clones. Among T cells one year after transplant, newly produced cells accounted for most counts and diversity.

As it was prepared, the TCRbeta library received unique molecular identifiers. TCRdb re-derived calls from the PCR reads in MiXCR, one entry per CDR3 protein. This table has about 200,000 distinct CDR3 sequences, approximately 6.9% appearing once. Trimming took 4 bases from V and 6 from J, leaving 11 bases between them. Germline values: CDR1 SGHKS, CDR2 YYEKEE (reference sequence). The CDR3 runs to 12 residues. The receptor was isolated from a boy aged 2-15 years with acute lymphoblastic leukemia, due to receive a stem cell transplant. This specimen was PBMCs, taken before TCRalphabeta/CD19-depleted stem cell transplant. This chain connects TRBV5-5 to TRBJ2-7; D might be TRBD1 (6 bases). The CDR3 region is CASSRTEGEQYF. CDR3 DNA sequence: TGTGCCAGCAGCCGGACAGAGGGCGAGCAGTACTTC.